The following is a T cell receptor beta chain sequence with its context. Its specificity is unknown. These data are taken from a study of siplizumab effects on memory and regulatory T cells. CDR1 SGHTA and CDR2 FQGNSA come from the germline V gene. There are 12 residues in the CDR3. V lost 3 bases, J lost 4 bases, and 4 bases lay in between. Study results and limitations: Proliferating Tregs from siplizumab cultures lacked functional confirmation of suppression.

TCRdb's copy holds only in-frame clones and misses some; the assay was immunoSEQ multiplex PCR. The table includes over 65,000 clones, roughly 94% detected once. The sample comprised CD8+ T cells sorted from blood. The receptor comes from a human donor in good health. The chain links TRBV7-2 to TRBJ1-3; D call uncertain. The CDR3 loop is CASSFSGNTIYF. CDR3 DNA: TGTGCCAGCAGCTTTTCCGGAAACACCATATATTTT.